These T cell receptor beta chains were read from a single sample in a study of blood T cell repertoires in COVID-19. Only in-frame clones appear in the TCRdb table, and some are missing; sequencing was by immunoSEQ multiplex PCR. The sample comprises about 280,000 clones, approximately 86% of which are singletons, and around 2.1% rests with the top ten. Sequencing input: peripheral blood. Every receptor here comes from a woman aged 30 to 39 who had recovered from COVID-19. Each CDR3 is given with its conserved first and last residue. Clone size is shown for a subset of rows, as once, few, many or a class of expanded clone.

abundance: .
v_gene: TRBV24-1
j_gene: TRBJ2-3
CDR3aa: CATSDPPGRGTDTQYF

abundance: once
v_gene: TRBV10-1
j_gene: TRBJ1-6
CDR3aa: CANPLWCNSPLHF

abundance: .
v_gene: TRBV7-9
j_gene: TRBJ1-1
CDR3aa: CASSLPGVNTEAFF

abundance: .
v_gene: TRBV28
j_gene: TRBJ1-3
CDR3aa: CASSLTANTIYF

abundance: .
v_gene: TRBV7-9
j_gene: TRBJ1-1
CDR3aa: CASSVTRPDTEAFF

abundance: once
v_gene: TRBV6-4
j_gene: TRBJ1-6
CDR3aa: CASNLGQELVSPLHF

abundance: .
v_gene: TRBV10-3
j_gene: TRBJ1-1
CDR3aa: CAARMGLNTEAFF

abundance: .
v_gene: TRBV12-5
j_gene: TRBJ2-2
CDR3aa: CASGLGQGAGTGELFF

abundance: .
v_gene: TRBV4-1
j_gene: TRBJ2-1
CDR3aa: CASSPALRDYNNEQFF

abundance: .
v_gene: TRBV12-3/TRBV12-4
j_gene: TRBJ1-2
CDR3aa: CASTEGAGGYTF

abundance: .
v_gene: TRBV3-1/TRBV3-2
j_gene: TRBJ2-1
CDR3aa: CASSQEKYREDEQFF

abundance: .
v_gene: TRBV9
j_gene: TRBJ2-5
CDR3aa: CASSVSGSAQYF

abundance: .
v_gene: TRBV7-9
j_gene: TRBJ2-1
CDR3aa: CASSRGQLRLAEKPYNEQFF

abundance: .
v_gene: TRBV6-1
j_gene: TRBJ2-5
CDR3aa: CASSELAGRETQYF

abundance: .
v_gene: TRBV5-5
j_gene: TRBJ2-3
CDR3aa: CASRRPTTDTQYF

abundance: many
v_gene: TRBV18
j_gene: TRBJ2-2
CDR3aa: CASSPGTGPRELFF